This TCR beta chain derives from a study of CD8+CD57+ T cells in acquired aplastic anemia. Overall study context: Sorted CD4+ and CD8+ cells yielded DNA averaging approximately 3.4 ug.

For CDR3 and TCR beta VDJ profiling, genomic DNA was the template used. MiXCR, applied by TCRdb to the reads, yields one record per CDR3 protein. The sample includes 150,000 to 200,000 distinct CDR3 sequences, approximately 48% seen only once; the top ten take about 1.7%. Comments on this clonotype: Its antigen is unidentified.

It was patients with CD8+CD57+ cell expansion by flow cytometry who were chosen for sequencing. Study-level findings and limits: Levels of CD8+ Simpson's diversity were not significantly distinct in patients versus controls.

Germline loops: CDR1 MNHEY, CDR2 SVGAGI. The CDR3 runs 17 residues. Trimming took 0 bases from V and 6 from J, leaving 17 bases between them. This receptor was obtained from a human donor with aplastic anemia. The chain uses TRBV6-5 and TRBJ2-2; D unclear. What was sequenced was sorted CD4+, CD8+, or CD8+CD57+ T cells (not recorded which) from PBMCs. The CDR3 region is CASSYSNSRPYPGELFF. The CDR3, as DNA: TGTGCCAGCAGTTACTCGAATTCTAGGCCTTACCCCGGGGAGCTGTTTTTT.